This entry lists 8 T cell receptor beta chains sequenced from one sample in a study of preoperative IRX-2 immunotherapy in early breast cancer. Repertoires were generated with immunoSEQ multiplex PCR, while TCRdb's copy carries only in-frame clones and drops some. The data hold approximately 28,000 clones, with under 90% observed a single time. The treatment here: preoperative locoregional IRX-2 cytokine immunotherapy. The specimen was collected from a patient treated with IRX-2 immunotherapy. The receptors were sampled from a human donor with breast cancer.

The rearrangement links TRBV19 to TRBJ1-2; tentative D call: TRBD1 (6 bases). CDR3 length: 13 amino acids. V was trimmed by 6 bases and J by 7 bases, leaving 15 bases between them. Germline CDR1 and CDR2: LNHDA and SQIVND (reference sequence). The CDR3 reads CASSSGGARGYTF. The CDR3 nucleotides are TGTGCCAGTAGCAGCGGGGGGGCGCGTGGCTACACCTTC.

This chain joins TRBV11-3 and TRBJ2-7; 8 bases are a match to TRBD2. The CDR3 has 15 residues. The germline gives CDR1 SGHNT, CDR2 YENEEA. Losses at the gene ends were 5 bases for V and 5 bases for J; bases not matched to a gene: 11. In nucleotides, the CDR3 is TGTGCCAGCAGCCCGGATTTGCGGGGGGCCCACGAGCAGTACTTC. Amino acids: CASSPDLRGAHEQYF.

V is TRBV30 and J is TRBJ1-1; no clear D gene. This CDR3 contains 12 residues. In germline, CDR1 is GTSNPN, CDR2 SVGIG (reference sequence). Trimming stripped 2 bases from V and 10 bases from J, with 14 bases between. The CDR3 coding sequence is TGTGCCTGGAGTTTCGGGGTTTTTGGAGCTTTCTTT. It yields the protein CAWSFGVFGAFF.

J is TRBJ2-5 and V is TRBV28; 7 bases align to TRBD2. This CDR3 spans 13 amino acids. The germline CDR1 and CDR2 sequences are MDHEN and SYDVKM. V shed 6 bases and J 2 bases; nucleotides not matched to a gene: 3. The CDR3 is CASSRGSQETQYF. CDR3 sequence (DNA): TGTGCCAGCAGCCGCGGGAGTCAAGAGACCCAGTACTTC. The whole variable domain, remainder taken from reference TRBV28 and TRBJ2-5, is DVKVTQSSRYLVKRTGEKVFLECVQDMDHENMFWYRQDPGLGLRLIYFSYDVKMKEKGDIPEGYSVSREKKERFSLILESASTNQTSMYLCASSRGSQETQYFGPGTRLLVL.

This chain joins TRBV6-8 and TRBJ1-5; D perhaps matches TRBD1 (5 bases). V dropped 0 bases and J dropped 6 bases, with 9 bases sitting between them. This CDR3 contains 14 residues. CDR1 and CDR2 (germline): MNHGY, SAAAGT. The CDR3 here is CASSYSGVGQPQHF. In DNA, the CDR3 is TGTGCCAGCAGTTACTCGGGGGTAGGTCAGCCCCAGCATTTT.

The rearrangement uses TRBV6-8 and TRBJ2-7; 8 positions agree with TRBD1. There are 13 residues in the CDR3. Germline lookup yields CDR1 MNHGY and CDR2 SAAAGT. V trimming: 6 bases; J trimming: 3 bases; junction bases outside the gene matches: 4. CDR3 DNA sequence: TGTGCCAGCAGGGGGACAGGCCGCTACGAGCAGTACTTC. Its protein is CASRGTGRYEQYF.

The chain carries TRBV29-1 and TRBJ1-5; D possibly corresponds to TRBD1 (6 bases). The germline CDR1 and CDR2 sequences are SQVTM and ANQGSEA. The CDR3 totals 12 residues. Deletions cut 6 bases from V and 3 bases from J, with 9 bases between. CDR3: CSVQGLNQPQHF. The DNA of the CDR3 is TGCAGCGTCCAGGGGCTCAATCAGCCCCAGCATTTT.

V is TRBV11-3 and J is TRBJ2-2; tentative D call: TRBD2 (6 bases). The germline V and J ends were trimmed by 2 bases and 4 bases, with 8 bases remaining between them. The germline CDR1 and CDR2 sequences are SGHNT and YENEEA. The CDR3 totals 14 residues. DNA for the CDR3: TGTGCCAGCAGCTTACTCGGGGGCACCGGGGAGCTGTTTTTT. It specifies CASSLLGGTGELFF.